A single sample gave rise to the 7 T cell receptor beta chains below, sequenced in a study of T cell responses to AZD1222 COVID-19 vaccine. Clones were read by immunoSEQ multiplex PCR, and TCRdb kept only the in-frame ones, dropping some. The sample has about 180,000 clones, 88% seen once; the top ten hold 25% to 30%. This specimen consisted of peripheral blood, obtained 28 days after the second AZD1222 dose. The receptors derive from an adult who received the AZD1222 COVID-19 vaccine.

The CDR3 reads CASSSSGGHSTDTQYF. CDR3 DNA: TGTGCCAGCAGCTCGTCGGGAGGCCATAGCACAGATACGCAGTATTTT. V is TRBV9 and J is TRBJ2-3; 7 bases agree with TRBD2. This CDR3 region has 16 residues. V dropped 4 bases and J dropped 0; count of bases not matched to a gene: 8. The V gene's germline CDR1 is SGDLS and CDR2 YYNGEE.

V gene TRBV19 combines with J gene TRBJ2-7; TRBD1 agrees at 12 bases. Germline V gene data show CDR1 as LNHDA and CDR2 as SQIVND (reference sequence). This CDR3 contains 17 residues. The ends lost 8 bases at V and 0 bases at J; junction bases unmatched: 11. The CDR3 region has the DNA TGTGCCAGTTCTCCGGGACAGGGGGCGCCGGGCTCCTACGAGCAGTACTTC. The encoded protein is CASSPGQGAPGSYEQYF.

The chain employs TRBV5-1 and TRBJ2-1, with 8 bases identical to TRBD2. The CDR3 spans 14 residues. Germline V gives CDR1 SGHRS, CDR2 YFSETQ. With V trimmed by 4 bases and J by 4 bases, 4 bases remained unmatched. The CDR3 loop is CASSPGTSYNEQFF. The CDR3 bases are TGCGCCAGCAGCCCGGGGACTAGTTACAATGAGCAGTTCTTC.

The CDR3 bases are TGTGCCAGCAGTTTCTCTAGTATGGATCGGACGGCGAACACTGAAGCTTTCTTT. Its translation: CASSFSSMDRTANTEAFF. The chain has TRBV28 and TRBJ1-1; D remains ambiguous. V was clipped by 3 bases and J by 1 base, with 21 bases between them. The CDR3 contains 18 residues. Germline lookup yields CDR1 MDHEN and CDR2 SYDVKM.

The chain carries TRBV28 and TRBJ2-7, with D unresolved. The V end lost 2 bases, the J end lost 2 bases, and 4 bases lay between the germline ends. Germline V CDR1 and CDR2: MDHEN, SYDVKM. The CDR3 extends over 12 amino acids. Here the CDR3 reads CASSLAAYEQYF. CDR3 in DNA: TGTGCCAGCAGTTTAGCCGCCTACGAGCAGTACTTC. The full variable domain, with the rest looked up from reference TRBV28 and TRBJ2-7, is DVKVTQSSRYLVKRTGEKVFLECVQDMDHENMFWYRQDPGLGLRLIYFSYDVKMKEKGDIPEGYSVSREKKERFSLILESASTNQTSMYLCASSLAAYEQYFGPGTRLTVT.

V is TRBV27 and J is TRBJ1-2; 7 bases map to TRBD1. This CDR3 contains 13 residues. The germline gives CDR1 MNHEY, CDR2 SMNVEV (reference sequence). V lost 6 bases and J lost 5; bases outside the gene matches: 6. The chain's CDR3 is CASSKDRVYGYTF. The CDR3 nucleotides read TGTGCCAGCAGCAAAGACAGGGTTTATGGCTACACCTTC.

This chain connects TRBV28 to TRBJ2-7, with TRBD2 identical over 11 bases. Germline trimming cut 9 bases from V and 3 bases from J; bases unmatched to any gene: 4. The CDR3 is 13 amino acids. The V gene's germline CDR1 is MDHEN and CDR2 SYDVKM. The chain's CDR3 is CARTLAGVYEQYF. For the CDR3, the DNA is TGTGCCAGGACACTAGCGGGAGTCTACGAGCAGTACTTC.